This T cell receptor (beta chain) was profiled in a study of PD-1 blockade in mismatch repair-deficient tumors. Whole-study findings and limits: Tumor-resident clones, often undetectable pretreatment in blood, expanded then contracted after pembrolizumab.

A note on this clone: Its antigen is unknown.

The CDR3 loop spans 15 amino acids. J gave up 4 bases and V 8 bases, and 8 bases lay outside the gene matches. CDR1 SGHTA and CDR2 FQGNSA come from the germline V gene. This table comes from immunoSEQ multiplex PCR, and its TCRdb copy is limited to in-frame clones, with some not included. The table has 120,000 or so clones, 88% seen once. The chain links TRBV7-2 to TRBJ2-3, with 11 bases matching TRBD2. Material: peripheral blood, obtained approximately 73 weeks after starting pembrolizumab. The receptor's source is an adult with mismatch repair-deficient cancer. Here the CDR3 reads CASGFSGRVADTQYF. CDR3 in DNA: TGTGCCAGCGGATTTAGCGGGAGGGTGGCAGATACGCAGTATTTT. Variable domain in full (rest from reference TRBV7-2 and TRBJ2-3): GAGVSQSPSNKVTEKGKDVELRCDPISGHTALYWYRQSLGQGLEFLIYFQGNSAPDKSGLPSDRFSAERTGGSVSTLTIQRTQQEDSAVYLCASGFSGRVADTQYFGPGTRLTVL.